The present TCR beta chain was sequenced within a study of Ad26.COV2.S vaccination and SARS-CoV-2 variants. Study observations and caveats: There was reportedly substantial breadth in spike-specific CD8+ and CD4+ T cell responses after vaccination. The TCR-based breadth and depth measures might underestimate overall T cell responses. It was found that vaccine and placebo recipients had similar non-spike TCR breadth.

In the case of this clone: Its antigen is not identified.

This CDR3 has 16 residues. CDR1 is MGHDK and CDR2 is SYGVNS in the germline V gene. The J segment lost 3 bases and the V segment lost 4 bases, leaving 7 bases of the junction unmatched. TCRdb's table, derived via immunoSEQ multiplex PCR, lists solely in-frame clones and lacks some. The sample includes about 350,000 clones, 92% of them seen just once. This clonotype was sampled from a human donor who had recovered from COVID-19. V gene TRBV25-1 combines with J gene TRBJ2-5; 11 bases map to TRBD1. Specimen: peripheral blood, collected after recovery from COVID-19. The CDR3 sequence: CASSASGTGGKETQYF. DNA for the CDR3: TGTGCCAGCAGTGCTTCCGGGACAGGGGGGAAAGAGACCCAGTACTTC.